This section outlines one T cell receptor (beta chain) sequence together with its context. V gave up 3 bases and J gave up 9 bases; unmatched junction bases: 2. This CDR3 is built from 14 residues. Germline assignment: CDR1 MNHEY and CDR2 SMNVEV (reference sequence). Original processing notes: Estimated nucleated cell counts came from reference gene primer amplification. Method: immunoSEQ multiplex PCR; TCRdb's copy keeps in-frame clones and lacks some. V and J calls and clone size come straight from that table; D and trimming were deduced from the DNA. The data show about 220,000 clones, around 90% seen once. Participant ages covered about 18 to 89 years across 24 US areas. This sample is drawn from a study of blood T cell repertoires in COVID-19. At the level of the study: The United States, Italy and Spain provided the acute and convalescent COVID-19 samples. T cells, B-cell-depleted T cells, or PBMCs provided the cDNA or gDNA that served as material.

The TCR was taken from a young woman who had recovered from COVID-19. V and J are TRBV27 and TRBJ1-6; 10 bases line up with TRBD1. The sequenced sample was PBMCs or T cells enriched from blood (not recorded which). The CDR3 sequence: CASSFGTGVSPLHF. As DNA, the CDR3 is TGTGCCAGCAGTTTCGGGACAGGGGTTTCACCCCTCCACTTT.